The source of this TCR beta chain is a study of radiotherapy plus CTLA-4 blockade in lung cancer. Study overall: The study recorded objective responses in 15% to 20% of patients and disease control in approximately 31%.

The study, taken as a whole, reports: Early clone dynamics of blood T cells, plus interferon-beta, reportedly predicted response best. Tumor-origin TCR clones grew in blood after radiotherapy plus ipilimumab.

Worth noting for this clone: Its antigen remains unidentified.

The study gave focal radiation plus ipilimumab CTLA-4 blockade to patients with chemo-refractory metastatic non-small-cell lung cancer. Sequenced by immunoSEQ multiplex PCR; TCRdb stores in-frame clones only, minus some. Of 90,000 to 95,000 clones detected, 83% appear once; the ten largest clones hold 0.84%. Germline assignment: CDR1 DFQATT and CDR2 SNEGSKA (reference sequence). The V end lost 5 bases, the J end lost 4 bases, and 9 bases lay between the germline ends. This CDR3 comprises 11 residues. The material was peripheral blood, obtained from a patient treated with radiotherapy plus ipilimumab. The V and J genes are TRBV20-1 and TRBJ2-7; no firm D call. This TCR derives from a human donor with non-small cell lung cancer who had stable disease on radiotherapy plus ipilimumab. The CDR3 region is CSAPKGYEQYF. For the CDR3, the DNA is TGCAGTGCTCCGAAAGGATACGAGCAGTACTTC.